This T cell receptor (beta chain) stems from a study of OX40 agonist ivuxolimab in advanced cancers. Study-level points and caveats: The mean number of expanded clones was higher in CD8+ T cells than in CD4+. The specificity for antigen of the expanded peripheral T cells was not determined.

Profiling relied on immunoSEQ multiplex PCR, and the TCRdb table lists in-frame clones only, not all of them. The data show tens of thousands of clones, approximately 84% seen once. To note about this clone: The antigen is undetermined.

CDR1 is SGDLS and CDR2 is YYNGEE in the germline V gene. CDR3 length equals 16 residues. Trimming removed 5 bases from V and 2 bases from J; junction bases left unmatched: 7. The sample in question was CD4+ or CD8+ T cells sorted from blood, obtained in a trial of the OX40 agonist ivuxolimab. The V call is TRBV9, the J call TRBJ2-3; TRBD1 matches at 11 bases. The origin of this receptor is an adult with an advanced solid tumor such as melanoma, head and neck, liver or kidney cancer. In nucleotides, the CDR3 is TGTGCCAGCAGGGACAGGGGGCCCGGACCCACAGATACGCAGTATTTT. It is translated as CASRDRGPGPTDTQYF.